Listed below are T cell receptor beta chains from one sample, sequenced in a study of blood T cell repertoires in COVID-19. Some clones are missing from TCRdb's copy, which holds only in-frame ones; the method was immunoSEQ multiplex PCR. The table has just under 350,000 clones, 75% to 90% seen once. The sample taken for sequencing was peripheral blood. Source of these receptors: a woman aged 50 to 60 with COVID-19, enrolled during active disease. Both conserved end residues are part of each CDR3. The D gene is left open where the match is weak. Rows may omit the clone size; those that give it use once, few, many or a size class.

clone_size	v_call	d_call	j_call	cdr3_nt	cdr3_aa
.	TRBV6-5	.	TRBJ2-5	TGTGCCAGCAGTTCCACCGCGGGGTTCCAAGAGACCCAGTACTTC	CASSSTAGFQETQYF
.	TRBV20-1	.	TRBJ2-7	TGCAGTGCTAGTGGAAAACTGACTAGGACCTACGAGCAGTACTTC	CSASGKLTRTYEQYF
.	TRBV7-9	.	TRBJ1-5	TGTGCCAGCAGCCTAAATAATCAGCCCCAGCATTTT	CASSLNNQPQHF
.	TRBV2	.	TRBJ2-3	TGTGCCAGCAGGGGTTTTCAGAGCGGAGGACCCACAGATACGCAGTATTTT	CASRGFQSGGPTDTQYF
.	TRBV2	TRBD1	TRBJ1-4	TGTGCCAGCAGTGGCCGGGACAGGGTTAAGGCGACTAATGAAAAACTGTTTTTT	CASSGRDRVKATNEKLFF
once	TRBV18	.	TRBJ1-5	TGTGCCAGCTCACCCACCACACAGGGCAATCAGCCCCAGCATTTT	CASSPTTQGNQPQHF
.	TRBV7-6	TRBD1	TRBJ1-1	TGTGCCAGCAGCTTTATACAGGGGGCGCCCACTGAAGCTTTCTTT	CASSFIQGAPTEAFF
.	TRBV11-3	.	TRBJ2-7	TGTGCCACCGCGGCCTCCTACGAGCAGTACTTC	CATAASYEQYF
.	TRBV20-1	.	TRBJ2-7	TGCAGTGCTAGAGCGGGAGTGGAACAGTACTTC	CSARAGVEQYF
few	TRBV25-1	TRBD1	TRBJ1-2	TGTGCCAGCAGTGAAGGGACAGGACCTAACTATGGCTACACCTTC	CASSEGTGPNYGYTF
.	TRBV29-1	TRBD2	TRBJ2-3	TGCAGCGTTGATCTAGCGGGAGGGGCAGATACGCAGTATTTT	CSVDLAGGADTQYF
.	TRBV10-1	TRBD1	TRBJ1-2	TGCGCCAGCAGCCCTAGGACAGGAGGTGGCTACACCTTC	CASSPRTGGGYTF
once	TRBV7-2	.	TRBJ1-1	TGTGCCAGCAGCTTACAACAGGGCCTGAACACTGAAGCTTTCTTT	CASSLQQGLNTEAFF
.	TRBV19	TRBD1	TRBJ2-7	TGTGCCAGTAGTCCATATTGGGGGACAGGTCCTTACGAGCAGTACTTC	CASSPYWGTGPYEQYF
.	TRBV6-5	.	TRBJ2-6	TGTGCCAGCAGCATGCAGGGGTCTGGGGCCAACGTCCTGACTTTC	CASSMQGSGANVLTF
.	TRBV5-1	TRBD1	TRBJ2-1	TGCGCCAGCAGCTCCGACAGGGGGCGATACAATGAGCAGTTCTTC	CASSSDRGRYNEQFF
.	TRBV7-9	TRBD2	TRBJ2-3	TGTGCCAGCAGTGACAGCGGGAGGCTCACAGATACGCAGTATTTT	CASSDSGRLTDTQYF
few	TRBV2	.	TRBJ1-5	TGTGCCAGCAGGATAGGGGATCAGCCCCAGCATTTT	CASRIGDQPQHF
.	TRBV3-1/TRBV3-2	TRBD2	TRBJ2-3	TGTGCCAGCAGCCAACTTAGCGGGGGCACAGATACGCAGTATTTT	CASSQLSGGTDTQYF
.	TRBV5-6	.	TRBJ2-7	TGTGCCAGCAGCCGCTTAGGGGCATACTACGAGCAGTACTTC	CASSRLGAYYEQYF
.	TRBV6-5	TRBD1	TRBJ1-2	TGTGCCAGCAGGGAGACAGGGGGTGCCCGTGGCTACACCTTC	CASRETGGARGYTF
.	TRBV6-5	.	TRBJ2-5	TGTGCCAGCAGTCTCCAGGGGCGGGAGACCCAGTACTTC	CASSLQGRETQYF
.	TRBV9	.	TRBJ2-3	TGTGCCAGCAGCGTAGGAGGTAGCTTGATCACAGATACGCAGTATTTT	CASSVGGSLITDTQYF